A selection of T cell receptor beta chains follows, all from one sample in a study of T-cell memory formation after mild COVID-19. TCRdb passed the 5' RACE reads through MiXCR, listing each CDR3 protein once. The sample carries tens of thousands of distinct CDR3 sequences, roughly 12% recorded once. Material for sequencing was PBMCs or a T cell subset sorted from them (not recorded which). Source of these receptors: a man aged 18 to 35 who had mild COVID-19 (a few samples of this study predate the infection). Cell type and time point are not known. The CDR3 runs from the conserved cysteine through the conserved F or W. A D gene is named only where the DNA matches it firmly. Clone sizes are given selectively: once, few, many, or a class where the clone is expanded.

CDR3nt	CDR3aa	v_gene	j_gene	abundance	d_gene
TGTGCCAGCAGCCGCGGGGGGCCGGGCAATGAGCAGTTCTTC	CASSRGGPGNEQFF	TRBV27	TRBJ2-1	NA	TRBD2
TGCAGCGCTAGGGACAGGGGAGAAGAGACCCAGTACTTC	CSARDRGEETQYF	TRBV29-1	TRBJ2-5	NA	TRBD1
TGCGCCAGCAGCCAGGGACAGCTGTATAGCAATCAGCCCCAGCATTTT	CASSQGQLYSNQPQHF	TRBV4-1	TRBJ1-5	NA	TRBD1
TGCAGCGTTTTGACGGCGAGCTCCTACAATGAGCAGTTCTTC	CSVLTASSYNEQFF	TRBV29-1	TRBJ2-1	few	NA
TGCAGTGCTAGAAAACTAGCGGGGGTCACAGATACGCAGTATTTT	CSARKLAGVTDTQYF	TRBV20-1	TRBJ2-3	NA	TRBD2
TGTGCCAGCAGTTCGATCGGGGAGCTGTTTTTT	CASSSIGELFF	TRBV6-2/TRBV6-3	TRBJ2-2	NA	NA
TGTGCCAGCTCACGACCGACAGGGGAGGACCACGAGCAGTACTTC	CASSRPTGEDHEQYF	TRBV18	TRBJ2-7	few	TRBD1
TGCAGCGTATATACAGGGTCATCCTACGAGCAGTACTTC	CSVYTGSSYEQYF	TRBV29-1	TRBJ2-7	medium-sized	NA
TGTGCCACCAGTGATTTGGACAGGGGAGGAGAAGAGACCCAGTACTTC	CATSDLDRGGEETQYF	TRBV24-1	TRBJ2-5	few	TRBD1
TGTGCCAGCAGCCAAGATTTTGGGGGGGGCACAGATACGCAGTATTTT	CASSQDFGGGTDTQYF	TRBV4-2	TRBJ2-3	NA	TRBD2
TGTGCCAGCAGCTTAGGGGGGAATGGCTACACCTTC	CASSLGGNGYTF	TRBV7-9	TRBJ1-2	NA	NA
TGCGCCAGCAGCTTGGGATTAGGGGTCGGGTCCTACAATGAGCAGTTCTTC	CASSLGLGVGSYNEQFF	TRBV5-1	TRBJ2-1	NA	NA
TGTGCCAGTAGTGCTCAGATGAACACTGAAGCTTTCTTT	CASSAQMNTEAFF	TRBV19	TRBJ1-1	NA	NA
TGCAGTGCTAGAGACGGCAGCTCCTACGAGCAGTACTTC	CSARDGSSYEQYF	TRBV20-1	TRBJ2-7	NA	NA
TGCGCCAGCAGTAGGTCGGGACAGCCCTACGAGCAGTACTTC	CASSRSGQPYEQYF	TRBV10-2	TRBJ2-7	NA	TRBD1
TGTGCCTGGAGGCCCCGGTTCGGATGGGACTATGGCTACACCTTC	CAWRPRFGWDYGYTF	TRBV30	TRBJ1-2	few	NA
TGTGCCAGCGGCTACCCAGCGGGGACCGGGGAGCTGTTTTTT	CASGYPAGTGELFF	TRBV6-2/TRBV6-3	TRBJ2-2	few	TRBD2
TGCGCCAGCAGAGGGATCGGGACAGGGGTAGATACGCAGTATTTT	CASRGIGTGVDTQYF	TRBV4-1	TRBJ2-3	NA	TRBD1
TGTGCCTGGAGTGGACTAGCGGGGGCCACAGATACGCAGTATTTT	CAWSGLAGATDTQYF	TRBV30	TRBJ2-3	NA	TRBD2
TGTGCCAGCTCGACAGGTTTTAGCAATCAGCCCCAGCATTTT	CASSTGFSNQPQHF	TRBV27	TRBJ1-5	NA	NA
TGTGCCAGCAGTTACCCCGTGGGGACAGGCACAGATACGCAGTATTTT	CASSYPVGTGTDTQYF	TRBV6-2/TRBV6-3	TRBJ2-3	few	TRBD1
TGTGCCAGCAGACTAACCACAGGGGTGGCCGGGGAGCTGTTTTTT	CASRLTTGVAGELFF	TRBV6-5	TRBJ2-2	few	TRBD1
TGTGCCAGCAGCTTAGAGACCGGGACGGGGGATACGCAGTATTTT	CASSLETGTGDTQYF	TRBV7-6	TRBJ2-3	many	NA
TGTGCCAGTAGTATAGTGGTGGCCCGGGCGGTCTCCTTC	CASSIVVARAVSF	TRBV19	TRBJ1-2	few	NA
TGTGCCAGCAGTTACCCTTGGGGGCGAGCGGCAGATACGCAGTATTTT	CASSYPWGRAADTQYF	TRBV6-6	TRBJ2-3	many	NA
TGTGCCAGCAGTTTAGAGGGGGCCCTTGAAGCTTTCTTT	CASSLEGALEAFF	TRBV12-3/TRBV12-4	TRBJ1-1	NA	TRBD1
TGTGCCAGCAGCTTGAGTGGGGGGGCAGGGCAAGAGACCCAGTACTTC	CASSLSGGAGQETQYF	TRBV7-3	TRBJ2-5	many	NA
TGCAGTGCTCTGACTAGCGGGGGGAAATTCACAGATACGCAGTATTTT	CSALTSGGKFTDTQYF	TRBV20-1	TRBJ2-3	NA	TRBD2
TGTGCCAGCAGGGCGGCAAGTTTAGAGCAGTACTTC	CASRAASLEQYF	TRBV25-1	TRBJ2-7	NA	NA
TGCGCCAGCAGCCAAGATCCCGCAGGGAACTATGGCTACACCTTC	CASSQDPAGNYGYTF	TRBV4-1	TRBJ1-2	NA	NA
TGTGCCAGCAGTTACTCTGCGGGGGGGCTAGCCAAAAACATTCAGTACTTC	CASSYSAGGLAKNIQYF	TRBV6-2/TRBV6-3	TRBJ2-4	NA	TRBD2
TGTGCCAGCAGCCCTCCAAAGAATAACAATGAGCAGTTCTTC	CASSPPKNNNEQFF	TRBV7-9	TRBJ2-1	few	NA
TGTGCCAGCAGCGAGCGACAGGGGGTTTTTAGCACCGGGGAGCTGTTTTTT	CASSERQGVFSTGELFF	TRBV7-2	TRBJ2-2	few	TRBD1
TGTGCCTGGATGCCGGGACAGGGACCCTACGAGCAGTACTTC	CAWMPGQGPYEQYF	TRBV30	TRBJ2-7	few	TRBD1
TGCGCCAGCAGCTTGGGGGACTCCATCCCTGAAGCTTTCTTT	CASSLGDSIPEAFF	TRBV5-1	TRBJ1-1	few	NA
TGCGCCAGCAGACCGGGACTAGCAAGCTCAGATACGCAGTATTTT	CASRPGLASSDTQYF	TRBV5-1	TRBJ2-3	NA	TRBD2
TGTGCCAGCAGCGCAGAGGGGGGGAGCGGGGCCAACGTCCTGACTTTC	CASSAEGGSGANVLTF	TRBV7-3	TRBJ2-6	few	NA
TGTGCCAGCAGTTTAGTGGTCGGGACAGGATCGCCCCAGCATTTT	CASSLVVGTGSPQHF	TRBV12-3/TRBV12-4	TRBJ1-5	NA	TRBD1